This T cell receptor (beta chain) was observed in a study of cytomegalovirus exposure and HLA in healthy donors. Primers: 60 Vbeta forward and 13 Jbeta reverse. The repertoire was sequenced with immunoSEQ multiplex PCR; TCRdb's copy has only in-frame clones and lacks some. The table lists under 200,000 clones, 80% to 85% of them singletons. The ends were cut back, 4 bases at V and 0 bases at J, with 8 bases in the middle. The CDR3 spans 13 residues. Germline V CDR1 and CDR2: SGHNT, YYREEE (reference sequence). The chain combines TRBV5-4 with TRBJ2-7; D ambiguous. Source material: PBMCs. The clonotype comes from a boy younger than 18 in good health and CMV-seronegative. The CDR3 region is CASSRRSSYEQYF. The CDR3 nucleotides are TGTGCCAGCAGCCGACGGAGCTCCTACGAGCAGTACTTC.